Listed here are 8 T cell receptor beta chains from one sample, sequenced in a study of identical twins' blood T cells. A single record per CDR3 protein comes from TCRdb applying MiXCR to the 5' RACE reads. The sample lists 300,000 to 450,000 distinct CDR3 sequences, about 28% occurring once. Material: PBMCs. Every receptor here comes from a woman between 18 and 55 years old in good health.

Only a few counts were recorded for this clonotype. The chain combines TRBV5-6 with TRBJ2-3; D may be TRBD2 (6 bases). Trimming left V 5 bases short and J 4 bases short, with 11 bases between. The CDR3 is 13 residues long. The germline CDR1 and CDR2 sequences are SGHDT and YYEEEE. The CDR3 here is CASRGLVPDTQYF. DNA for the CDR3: TGTGCCAGCAGGGGACTCGTGCCAGATACGCAGTATTTT.

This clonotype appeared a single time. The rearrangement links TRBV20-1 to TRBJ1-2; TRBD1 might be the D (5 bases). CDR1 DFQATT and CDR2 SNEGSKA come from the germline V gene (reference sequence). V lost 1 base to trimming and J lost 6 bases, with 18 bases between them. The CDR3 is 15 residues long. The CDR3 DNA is TGCAGTGCTAGAGTTGCTAAAGTGGGGGAAGATGGCTACACCTTC. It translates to CSARVAKVGEDGYTF.

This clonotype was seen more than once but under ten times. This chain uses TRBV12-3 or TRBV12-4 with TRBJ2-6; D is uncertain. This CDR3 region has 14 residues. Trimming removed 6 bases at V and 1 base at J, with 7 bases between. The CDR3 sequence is CASSHNSGANVLTF. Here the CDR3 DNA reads TGTGCCAGCAGCCACAATTCTGGGGCCAACGTCCTGACTTTC.

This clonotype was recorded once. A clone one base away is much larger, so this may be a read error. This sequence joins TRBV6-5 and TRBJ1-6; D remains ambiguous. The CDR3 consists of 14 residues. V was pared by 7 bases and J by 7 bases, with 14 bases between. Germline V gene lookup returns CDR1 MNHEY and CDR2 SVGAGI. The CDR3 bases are TGTGCCAGCACTCAACATGTTCTCAATTCACCCCTCCACTTT. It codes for CASTQHVLNSPLHF.

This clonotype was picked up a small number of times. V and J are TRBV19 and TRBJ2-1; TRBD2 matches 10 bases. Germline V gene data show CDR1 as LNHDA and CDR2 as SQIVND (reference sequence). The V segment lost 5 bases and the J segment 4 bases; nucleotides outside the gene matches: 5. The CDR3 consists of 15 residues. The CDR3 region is CASSLERGGYNEQFF. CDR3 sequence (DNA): TGTGCCAGTAGTTTGGAGCGGGGGGGGTACAATGAGCAGTTCTTC. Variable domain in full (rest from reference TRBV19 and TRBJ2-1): DGGITQSPKYLFRKEGQNVTLSCEQNLNHDAMYWYRQDPGQGLRLIYYSQIVNDFQKGDIAEGYSVSREKKESFPLTVTSAQKNPTAFYLCASSLERGGYNEQFFGPGTRLTVL.

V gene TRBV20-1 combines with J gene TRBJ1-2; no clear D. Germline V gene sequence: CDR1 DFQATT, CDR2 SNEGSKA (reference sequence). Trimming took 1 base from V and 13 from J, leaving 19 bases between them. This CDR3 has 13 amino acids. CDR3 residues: CSARGTGMEDRTF. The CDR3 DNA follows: TGCAGTGCTAGAGGAACGGGGATGGAGGACCGCACCTTC.

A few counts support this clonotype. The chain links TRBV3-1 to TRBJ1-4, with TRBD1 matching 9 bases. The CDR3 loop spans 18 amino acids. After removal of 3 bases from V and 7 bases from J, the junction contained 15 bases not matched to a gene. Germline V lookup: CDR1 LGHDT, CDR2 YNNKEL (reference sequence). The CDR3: CASSHGQPSGTGIEKLFF. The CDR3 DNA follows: TGTGCCAGCAGCCATGGCCAGCCCTCCGGGACAGGGATTGAAAAACTGTTTTTT.

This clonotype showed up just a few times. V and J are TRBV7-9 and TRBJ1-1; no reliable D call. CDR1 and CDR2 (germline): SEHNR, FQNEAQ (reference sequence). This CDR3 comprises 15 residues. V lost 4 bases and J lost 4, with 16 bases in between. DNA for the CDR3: TGTGCCAGCAGCTACAGACGGACGCCACCCACTGAAGCTTTCTTT. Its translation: CASSYRRTPPTEAFF. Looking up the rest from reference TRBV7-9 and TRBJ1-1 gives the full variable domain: DTGVSQNPRHKITKRGQNVTFRCDPISEHNRLYWYRQTLGQGPEFLTYFQNEAQLEKSRLLSDRFSAERPKGSFSTLEIQRTEQGDSAMYLCASSYRRTPPTEAFFGQGTRLTVV.